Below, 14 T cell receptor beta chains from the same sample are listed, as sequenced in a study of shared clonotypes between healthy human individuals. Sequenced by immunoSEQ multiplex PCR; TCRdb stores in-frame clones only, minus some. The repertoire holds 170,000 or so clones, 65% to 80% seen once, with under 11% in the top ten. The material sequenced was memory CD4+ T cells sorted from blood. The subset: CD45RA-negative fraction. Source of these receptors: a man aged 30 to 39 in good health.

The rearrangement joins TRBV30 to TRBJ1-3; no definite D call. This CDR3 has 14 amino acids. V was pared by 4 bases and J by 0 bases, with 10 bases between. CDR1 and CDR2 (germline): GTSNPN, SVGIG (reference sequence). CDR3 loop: CAWNSADSGNTIYF. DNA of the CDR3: TGTGCCTGGAACTCAGCCGACTCTGGAAACACCATATATTTT.

The DNA for the CDR3 is TGTGCCAGCAGAACTGCTCACGGTAGCACAGATACGCAGTATTTT. This gives the protein CASRTAHGSTDTQYF. The chain recombines TRBV6-4 with TRBJ2-3; D gene ambiguous. Germline loops: CDR1 MRHNA, CDR2 SNTAGT. This CDR3 has 15 amino acids. Trimming cost V 6 bases and J 0 bases, with 13 bases left between them.

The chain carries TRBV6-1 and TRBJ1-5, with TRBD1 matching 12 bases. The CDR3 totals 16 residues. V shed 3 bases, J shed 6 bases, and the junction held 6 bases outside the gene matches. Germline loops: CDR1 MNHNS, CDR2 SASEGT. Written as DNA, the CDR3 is TGTGCCAGCAGTGACGGGGACAGGGGGCGGACTCAGCCCCAGCATTTT. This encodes CASSDGDRGRTQPQHF.

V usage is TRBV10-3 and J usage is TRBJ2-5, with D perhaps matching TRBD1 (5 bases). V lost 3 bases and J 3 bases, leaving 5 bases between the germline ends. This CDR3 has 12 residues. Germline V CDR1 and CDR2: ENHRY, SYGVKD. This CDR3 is CAISDREETQYF. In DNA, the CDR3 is TGTGCCATCAGTGACAGGGAAGAGACCCAGTACTTC.

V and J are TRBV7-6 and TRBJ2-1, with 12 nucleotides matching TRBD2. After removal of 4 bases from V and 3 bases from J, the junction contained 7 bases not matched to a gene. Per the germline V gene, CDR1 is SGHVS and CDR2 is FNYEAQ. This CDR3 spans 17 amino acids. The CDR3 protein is CASSSRTSGMGYNEQFF. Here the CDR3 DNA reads TGTGCCAGCAGCTCCCGGACTAGCGGGATGGGCTACAATGAGCAGTTCTTC.

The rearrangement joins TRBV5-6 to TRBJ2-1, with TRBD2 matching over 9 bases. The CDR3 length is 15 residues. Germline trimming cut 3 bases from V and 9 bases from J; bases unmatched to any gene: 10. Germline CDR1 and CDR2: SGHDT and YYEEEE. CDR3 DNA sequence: TGTGCCAGCAGCTCCACTAGCGGGTGGTCGGGTGAGCAGTTCTTC. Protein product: CASSSTSGWSGEQFF.

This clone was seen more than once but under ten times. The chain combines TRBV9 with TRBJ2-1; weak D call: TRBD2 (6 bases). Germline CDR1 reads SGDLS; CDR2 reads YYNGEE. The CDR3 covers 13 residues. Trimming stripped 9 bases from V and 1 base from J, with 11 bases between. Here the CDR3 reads CATREVSYNEQFF. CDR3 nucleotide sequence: TGTGCCACCAGGGAGGTTTCCTACAATGAGCAGTTCTTC.

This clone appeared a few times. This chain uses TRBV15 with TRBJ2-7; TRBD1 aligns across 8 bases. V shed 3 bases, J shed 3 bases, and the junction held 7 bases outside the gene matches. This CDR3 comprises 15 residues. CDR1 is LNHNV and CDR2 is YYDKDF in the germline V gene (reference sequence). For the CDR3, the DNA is TGTGCCACCAGCAGGGACAGGGAGAAATACTACGAGCAGTACTTC. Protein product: CATSRDREKYYEQYF.

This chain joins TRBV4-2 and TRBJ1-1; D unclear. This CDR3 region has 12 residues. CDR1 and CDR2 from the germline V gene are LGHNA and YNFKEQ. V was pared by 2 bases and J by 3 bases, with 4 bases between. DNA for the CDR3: TGTGCCAGCAGCCAACAGGACACTGAAGCTTTCTTT. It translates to CASSQQDTEAFF.

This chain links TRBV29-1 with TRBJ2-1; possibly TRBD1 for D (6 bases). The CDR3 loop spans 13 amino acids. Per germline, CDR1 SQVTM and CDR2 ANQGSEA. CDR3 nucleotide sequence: TGCAGTTTCCGTCAGGGGTCCTACAATGAGCAGTTCTTC. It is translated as CSFRQGSYNEQFF.

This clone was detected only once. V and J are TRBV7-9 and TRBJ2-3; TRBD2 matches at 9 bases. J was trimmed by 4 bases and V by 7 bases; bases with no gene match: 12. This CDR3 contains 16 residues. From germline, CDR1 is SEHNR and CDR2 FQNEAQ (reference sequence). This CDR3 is CASTVPGLAIADTQYF. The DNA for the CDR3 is TGTGCCAGCACCGTTCCCGGACTAGCGATCGCAGATACGCAGTATTTT.

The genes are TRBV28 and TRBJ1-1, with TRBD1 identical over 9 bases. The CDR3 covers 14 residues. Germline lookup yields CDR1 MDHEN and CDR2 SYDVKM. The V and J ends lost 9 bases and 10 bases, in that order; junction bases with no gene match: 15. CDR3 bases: TGTGCCAGTTTAAATTCCGGGACAGGGAATCGAGCTTTCTTT. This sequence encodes CASLNSGTGNRAFF.

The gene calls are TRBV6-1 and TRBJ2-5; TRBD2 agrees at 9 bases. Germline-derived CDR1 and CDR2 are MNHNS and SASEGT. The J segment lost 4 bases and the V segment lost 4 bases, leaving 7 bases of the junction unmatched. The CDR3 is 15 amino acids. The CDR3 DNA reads TGTGCCAGCAGTGCCCGACTAGCGGCCGGAGAGACCCAGTACTTC. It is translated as CASSARLAAGETQYF.

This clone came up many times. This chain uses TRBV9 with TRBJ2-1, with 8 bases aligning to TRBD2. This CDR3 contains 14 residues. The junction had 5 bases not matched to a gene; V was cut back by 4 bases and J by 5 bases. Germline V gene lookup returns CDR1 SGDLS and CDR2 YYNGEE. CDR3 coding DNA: TGTGCCAGCAGCAAACTAGCGGAGAACAATGAGCAGTTCTTC. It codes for CASSKLAENNEQFF.